This T cell receptor (beta chain) was identified in a study of CD8+ T cells in alopecia areata. A note on this clone: Antigen: not known.

Extracted RNA was reverse transcribed, and the resulting cDNA served as sequencing template. The protocol was immunoSEQ multiplex PCR, while the TCRdb copy is restricted to in-frame clones and leaves out a portion. The data contain some 120,000 clones, roughly 50% of them seen just once; the ten biggest clones take up about 10%. Regarding the study as a whole: Mice showed TCR sharing more clearly than patients did, possibly owing to HLA. Resident alphabeta T-cell populations of normal skin are likewise subject to sequencing in scalp samples.

Peripheral blood, together with lesional scalp punch biopsies, was collected from alopecia areata patients. Investigators sorted PBMCs to obtain both CD4+ and CD8+ T cells. CDR3 size: 14 residues. V gave up 7 bases and J gave up 5 bases, with 19 bases separating them. The V gene's germline CDR1 is GTSNPN and CDR2 SVGIG (reference sequence). This clonotype was obtained from a human donor with alopecia areata. The J gene is TRBJ2-3, the V gene TRBV30; D assignment may be TRBD1 or TRBD2 (5 bases each). The sample consisted of NKG2D-low CD8+ T cells sorted from blood. The CDR3 loop is CASSDGTHGDTQYF. The DNA of the CDR3 is TGTGCCTCTTCAGACGGGACCCATGGAGATACGCAGTATTTT.